These 13 T cell receptor beta chains came from one sample sequenced in a study of technical replicates of blood from a handful of donors. TCRdb's copy holds only in-frame clones and misses some; the assay was immunoSEQ multiplex PCR. The sample consists of some 77,000 clones, roughly 93% of them appearing once. The sample consisted of T cells isolated from PBMCs. These receptors were obtained from a human donor in good health.

This chain connects TRBV11-2 to TRBJ2-2, with no clear D. The germline gives CDR1 SGHAT, CDR2 FQNNGV. The V gene lost 1 base and the J gene lost 5 bases, with 5 bases spanning the gap. There are 13 residues in the CDR3. CDR3 in amino acids: CASSLVSTGELFF. In nucleotides, the CDR3 is TGTGCCAGCAGCTTAGTCAGTACCGGGGAGCTGTTTTTT.

Only a few counts were recorded for this clone. The CDR3 nucleotides read TGTGCCAGCAGCGTAACTATGAACACTGAAGCTTTCTTT. Translated: CASSVTMNTEAFF. The gene calls are TRBV9 and TRBJ1-1; D gene unclear. Per the germline V gene, CDR1 is SGDLS and CDR2 is YYNGEE. The CDR3 consists of 13 residues. The V and J ends lost 1 base and 0 bases respectively, with 4 bases between them.

The CDR3 spells CASSLTVTSGRNEQFF. The CDR3 coding sequence is TGTGCCAGCAGCTTAACGGTTACTAGCGGGAGGAATGAGCAGTTCTTC. The chain uses TRBV7-3 and TRBJ2-1; TRBD2 agrees at 12 bases. Germline CDR1 is SGHTA and CDR2 is FQGTGA. The CDR3 runs 16 residues. J was trimmed by 7 bases and V by 0 bases; bases with no gene match: 4. Complete variable domain (other parts from reference TRBV7-3 and TRBJ2-1): GAGVSQTPSNKVTEKGKYVELRCDPISGHTALYWYRQSLGQGPEFLIYFQGTGAADDSGLPNDRFFAVRPEGSVSTLKIQRTERGDSAVYLCASSLTVTSGRNEQFFGPGTRLTVL.

The J gene is TRBJ1-3, the V gene TRBV15, with D possibly TRBD1 on 5 matching bases. CDR1 is LNHNV, CDR2 YYDKDF, per germline (reference sequence). Trimming stripped 0 bases from V and 3 bases from J, with 9 bases between. This CDR3 is built from 15 residues. For the CDR3, the DNA is TGTGCCACCAGCAGAGATAGGACAATTGGAAACACCATATATTTT. Amino acid sequence: CATSRDRTIGNTIYF.

The chain links TRBV2 to TRBJ1-2; 8 bases are a match to TRBD1. CDR1 SNHLY and CDR2 FYNNEI come from the germline V gene. V gave up 6 bases and J gave up 5 bases; unmatched junction bases: 20. This CDR3 spans 18 amino acids. The chain's CDR3 is CASRDRGQGGTGRYGYTF. The CDR3 DNA sequence: TGTGCCAGCAGGGATAGAGGACAGGGAGGTACTGGAAGATATGGCTACACCTTC.

This sequence joins TRBV9 and TRBJ2-3, with TRBD2 matching 8 bases. Germline CDR1 and CDR2: SGDLS and YYNGEE. Trimming cost V 0 bases and J 0 bases; bases outside gene matches: 6. This CDR3 region has 17 residues. CDR3 sequence (DNA): TGTGCCAGCAGCGTAGCTTCTAGCGGGTCTAGCACAGATACGCAGTATTTT. It codes for CASSVASSGSSTDTQYF. The complete variable domain, with remaining parts taken from reference TRBV9 and TRBJ2-3, reads DSGVTQTPKHLITATGQRVTLRCSPRSGDLSVYWYQQSLDQGLQFLIQYYNGEERAKGNILERFSAQQFPDLHSELNLSSLELGDSALYFCASSVASSGSSTDTQYFGPGTRLTVL.

The rearrangement links TRBV7-3 to TRBJ2-7, with 11 bases aligning to TRBD1. Germline assignment: CDR1 SGHTA and CDR2 FQGTGA. This CDR3 contains 14 residues. The J segment lost 7 bases and the V segment lost 3 bases, leaving 5 bases of the junction unmatched. The CDR3 bases are TGTGCCAGCAGCTTTGGGACAGGGGGAGGTGAGCAGTACTTC. This sequence encodes CASSFGTGGGEQYF.

The chain joins TRBV25-1 to TRBJ1-4, with TRBD1 identical over 7 bases. The length of the CDR3 is 13 residues. The V gene end was trimmed by 6 bases and the J gene end by 10 bases; junction bases not matched to a gene: 8. Germline CDR1 is MGHDK and CDR2 is SYGVNS. For the CDR3, the DNA is TGTGCCAGCAGAGACAGGGAGATCCCAAAACTGTTTTTT. Its translation: CASRDREIPKLFF. The entire variable domain, with the rest obtained from reference TRBV25-1 and TRBJ1-4, is as follows: EADIYQTPRYLVIGTGKKITLECSQTMGHDKMYWYQQDPGMELHLIHYSYGVNSTEKGDLSSESTVSRIRTEHFPLTLESARPSHTSQYLCASRDREIPKLFFGSGTQLSVL.

This chain uses TRBV14 with TRBJ1-5; D possibly corresponds to TRBD1 (5 bases). The V gene's germline CDR1 is SGHDN and CDR2 FVKESK. V lost 5 bases, J lost 9 bases, and 8 bases lay in between. This CDR3 region has 11 residues. CDR3: CASSAGGPQHF. CDR3 bases: TGTGCCAGCAGCGCCGGGGGGCCCCAGCATTTT.

This chain links TRBV11-3 with TRBJ2-1; 11 bases map to TRBD1. Germline CDR1 SGHNT, CDR2 YENEEA. Germline trimming cut 3 bases from V and 9 bases from J; bases unmatched to any gene: 1. This CDR3 spans 13 amino acids. The CDR3 here is CASSFGTGGEQFF. The CDR3 DNA reads as TGTGCCAGCAGCTTCGGGACAGGGGGTGAGCAGTTCTTC.

In DNA form, the CDR3 reads TGTGCCAGCAGCGCCCACAGGTCAACTAAAAACACTGAAGCTTTCTTT. Protein product: CASSAHRSTKNTEAFF. The rearrangement links TRBV7-8 to TRBJ1-1; tentatively, D is TRBD1 (5 bases). This CDR3 is built from 16 residues. Germline V CDR1 and CDR2: SGHVS, FQNEAQ. The germline V and J ends were trimmed by 5 bases and 2 bases, with 18 bases remaining between them.

CDR3: CASSDPRGLTDTQYF. The CDR3 coding sequence is TGTGCCAGCAGTGACCCCAGGGGCCTCACAGATACGCAGTATTTT. This chain uses TRBV28 with TRBJ2-3, with D possibly TRBD1 on 6 matching bases. The length of the CDR3 is 15 residues. The V gene's germline CDR1 is MDHEN and CDR2 SYDVKM. Trimming took 5 bases from V and 2 from J, leaving 14 bases between them.

The V call is TRBV2, the J call TRBJ2-1; 8 bases match TRBD2. CDR1 is SNHLY, CDR2 FYNNEI, per germline. This CDR3 region has 16 residues. With V trimmed by 1 base and J by 7 bases, 9 bases remained unmatched. CDR3 nucleotide sequence: TGTGCCAGCAGTGAAGAGGAGCGGGAGTTGCGGAATGAGCAGTTCTTC. It translates to CASSEEERELRNEQFF. Together with reference TRBV2 and TRBJ2-1, the CDR3 gives the full variable domain: EPEVTQTPSHQVTQMGQEVILRCVPISNHLYFYWYRQILGQKVEFLVSFYNNEISEKSEIFDDQFSVERPDGSNFTLKIRSTKLEDSAMYFCASSEEERELRNEQFFGPGTRLTVL.